This entry is about one T cell receptor (beta chain). The CDR3 is 15 residues long. Germline loops: CDR1 MNHNS, CDR2 SASEGT. Trimming took 3 bases from V and 4 from J; bases not matched to a gene: 7. The sample comes from a study of blood T cell repertoires in COVID-19. At the level of the study: The United States, Italy and Spain supplied acute and convalescent COVID-19 samples.

TCRdb keeps only in-frame clones here, not all; method: immunoSEQ multiplex PCR. The table records some 380,000 clones, approximately 77% of them present only once. The TCR originated in a human donor with acute or convalescent COVID-19. The donor label of this sample is uncertain. Input material: peripheral blood. The genes are TRBV6-1 and TRBJ2-3, with 7 bases fitting TRBD2. CDR3 protein: CASSEGWGGADTQYF. CDR3 nucleotides: TGTGCCAGCAGTGAGGGATGGGGAGGGGCAGATACGCAGTATTTT.